This T cell receptor (beta chain) is drawn from a study of metastatic and nonmetastatic thyroid tumors. Across the study: Peripheral blood and tumor or nodule samples from malignant and benign thyroid patients were compared.

In the source study's methods: To classify distant metastasis in papillary thyroid cancer, a model was built from CDR3 differences across clinicopathological groups. TCRdb re-analyzed the PCR reads using MiXCR. TCRdb's processing, not the study's, gives the V and J calls here. Of some 17,000 clones detected, less than 30% appear once; the ten largest clones hold 15% to 19%. Trimming stripped 7 bases from V and 2 bases from J, with 17 bases between. Looked up from germline, CDR1 is SGHTA and CDR2 is FQGNSA. The CDR3 is 15 residues long. A remark on this clone: Its target is unknown.

Thyroid surgery took place with no prior treatment in any patient. Study-wide points: A significant increase in TCR beta diversity was reportedly seen in malignant thyroid tumors relative to benign nodules, in blood and tumor.

Sequencing input: adjacent normal tissue. The rearrangement links TRBV7-2 to TRBJ1-2; D is unclear. This TCR was recovered from a female donor with papillary thyroid cancer or a benign thyroid nodule (not recorded which). Some clones in this sample may be carry-over from other donors' samples. The CDR3 bases are TGTGCCAGCACCCTCCCCTCCCTCGGGAACTATGGCTACACCTTC. Its translation: CASTLPSLGNYGYTF.